This T cell receptor (beta chain) was recorded in a study of T cells in Graves' hyperthyroidism and ophthalmopathy (dated by TCRdb to between 2018 and 2021). Regarding the study in general: Peripheral blood samples were taken at initial diagnosis, before any treatment was given. A discovery cohort of approximately 97 patients, fewer than 50 with Graves' ophthalmopathy and 55 to 60 with stable Graves' hyperthyroidism, was used to find distinguishing TCR V-J signatures. Prospective prediction of ophthalmopathy was tested in an independent validation cohort consisting of some 18 hyperthyroidism patients and around 16 patients who later progressed to ophthalmopathy. For training and testing, the 100 or so patients in the discovery cohort were randomly divided in a 7:3 ratio. The study also compared thyroid tissue and blood T-cell repertoires from 6 or 7 Graves' hyperthyroidism patients. After sampling, hyperthyroidism patients received methimazole starting at 30 mg daily, and ophthalmopathy patients received high-dose intravenous methylprednisolone. According to the paper, TCR Vbeta CDR3 sequencing was carried out on about 140 peripheral blood samples, which came from 40 to 45 ophthalmopathy, approximately 72 hyperthyroidism and roughly 17 progressor patients. The full study reports these points: Ophthalmopathy was separated from stable hyperthyroidism by a 13 V-J signature model, with over 85% sensitivity and approximately 84% specificity obtained in cross-validation and 80%/75% obtained in testing. No statistical method was used to set the sample size in advance, and investigators knew the group allocation. Blood samples also contained most of the expanded thyroid clonotypes (frequency above 0.001), which suggests that blood repertoires may reflect thyroid immune responses. In validation, the model predicted progression to ophthalmopathy with roughly 66% sensitivity and around 72% specificity, a median of roughly seven months before onset.

The TCR beta CDR3 regions were amplified from RNA transcripts. The TCR CDR3 was subjected to a first round of RT-PCR using the HTBI primer set and the Qiagen OneStep RT-PCR kit. Libraries were constructed in a second round of multiplex PCR, after which size selection and purification were carried out. Sequencing of the libraries was done on an Illumina HiSeq2000 using paired-end 100 bp reads. For the original study's pipeline: Raw data were processed with SOAPnuke, discarding reads with adapters, uncalled bases, mean Phred below 15, or no exact constant-primer or identifier match. High-quality paired reads were merged using COPE v1.2.5, and each unique nucleotide sequence was defined as a clonotype. MiTCR v1.1 was used to align the clonotypes against IMGT TRBV, TRBD and TRBJ reference segments. Analysis was restricted to V-J combinations with a frequency above 0.0001, which covered over 98% of repertoires. A TCS score was defined as the ratio between F50 (clonal expansion) and ExV (chaos), using BLOSUM62-based TCRdist between CDR3 peptides within each V-J. Welch's t-statistics and random forest reduced several hundred V-J features to some 14, which were used in a naive Bayes classifier (R e1071). The public reads were reprocessed in TCRdb via fastp at Q25 and MiXCR, keeping in-frame beta chains. Every distinct CDR3 protein forms one entry, paired with its most common genes and DNA. The V and J calls and clone size are TCRdb's, not the authors'. The sample records about 130,000 distinct CDR3 sequences, over 20% of which are singletons. Together, the top ten hold more than 65% of the sample.

The hyperthyroidism patients were between 18 and 65 years old and newly diagnosed, with a disease duration of less than 2 months. Any patient with an uncontrolled infection, another autoimmune disease, pregnancy or lactation was excluded. Diagnoses were established on the basis of clinical symptoms, serum thyroxine and TRAb, thyroid ultrasound, and orbital computed tomography. For progressor patients, blood was drawn at the first diagnosis of hyperthyroidism, before any ophthalmopathy symptoms had appeared. PBMCs were isolated from about 10 ml of fresh peripheral blood by Ficoll-Paque density gradient centrifugation. Patients classed as progressors first received a Graves' hyperthyroidism diagnosis and then went on to develop ophthalmopathy during follow-up. Total RNA was extracted using Trizol reagent, and RNA quality was assessed on an Agilent 2100 Bioanalyzer. This clonotype was found many times. The antigen it recognizes is unknown. The input lacks base qualities; no much larger clone sits a single base away.

Sequenced input: blood. This TCR was recovered from a woman in her forties or fifties with Graves' hyperthyroidism that later progressed to Graves' ophthalmopathy.

The CDR3 has the sequence CSATGHGSYEQYF. The DNA is as follows: TGCAGTGCTACTGGCCACGGTTCCTACGAGCAGTACTTC. This sequence uses TRBV20-1 and TRBJ2-7; the D gene remains uncertain. The germline ends are 11 bases apart after V is trimmed by 4 bases and J by 1 base. According to the germline V gene (reference sequence), CDR1 reads DFQATT and CDR2 reads SNEGSKA. From the cysteine up to the phenylalanine, the CDR3 has a length of 13 residues. The sequence is cut down to CDR3 DNA, 39 bases in frame from base 1.